This T cell receptor (beta chain) was obtained from a study of blood T cell repertoires in COVID-19. Overall study context: There were acute and convalescent COVID-19 samples, and they came from the United States, Italy and Spain. In each case, the material was cDNA or gDNA derived from T cells, B-cell-depleted T cells, or PBMCs.

Germline CDR1 reads KGHSH; CDR2 reads LQKENI. The CDR3 loop spans 16 amino acids. The V segment lost 1 base and the J segment 2 bases; nucleotides outside the gene matches: 5. As processed by the authors: Reference gene primer amplification gave estimated nucleated cell counts. Clones were sequenced by immunoSEQ multiplex PCR, and TCRdb holds only the in-frame ones, with some missing. The V and J calls and clone size were taken over from that table, and D and trimming were inferred from the DNA. Among 15,000 to 20,000 clones listed, about 79% were seen once. The clonotype was recovered from a human donor in a cohort sampled during active COVID-19. The genes are TRBV18 and TRBJ1-3; 7 bases match TRBD1. Sequencing was done on a sample of peripheral blood. Here the CDR3 reads CASSPRTGETGNTIYF. CDR3 sequence (DNA): TGTGCCAGCTCACCACGGACAGGAGAAACTGGAAACACCATATATTTT.